One and the same sample provided the 5 T cell receptor beta chains below, sequenced in a study of blood T cell repertoires in COVID-19. The method was immunoSEQ multiplex PCR; TCRdb's version includes in-frame clones alone and lacks a portion of them. The sample yields approximately 75,000 clones, about 80% seen once. The sample was peripheral blood. The receptor source for this set is a man aged 25-45 years with COVID-19, enrolled during active disease.

V is TRBV11-3 and J is TRBJ2-7; 8 nucleotides match TRBD1. The CDR3 runs 15 residues. V was pared by 5 bases and J by 6 bases, with 12 bases of the junction left unmatched. CDR1 and CDR2 (germline): SGHNT, YENEEA. This CDR3 is CASSKVTGDLSEQYF. The DNA for the CDR3 is TGTGCCAGCAGCAAGGTGACAGGGGACTTAAGCGAGCAGTACTTC.

This clone was counted only a few times. V is TRBV6-5 and J is TRBJ2-3, with TRBD1 identical over 9 bases. The CDR3 sequence is 15 residues long. Germline V gene lookup returns CDR1 MNHEY and CDR2 SVGAGI. After removal of 8 bases from V and 3 bases from J, the junction contained 9 bases not matched to a gene. The CDR3 is CASGLTGTGTDTQYF. The CDR3 DNA is TGTGCCAGCGGATTGACCGGGACAGGGACAGATACGCAGTATTTT.

The chain uses TRBV30 and TRBJ1-2; TRBD1 might be the D (5 bases). V was cut by 4 bases and J by 8 bases, with 14 bases left in between. This CDR3 is built from 12 residues. From germline, CDR1 is GTSNPN and CDR2 SVGIG (reference sequence). The DNA of the CDR3 is TGTGCCTGGACCTTCGACAGAGGAGGCTACACCTTC. This encodes CAWTFDRGGYTF.

This chain's CDR3 is CASSVGQGVNYGYTF. DNA for the CDR3: TGTGCCAGCAGCGTAGGACAGGGGGTTAACTATGGCTACACCTTC. This chain links TRBV9 with TRBJ1-2; TRBD1 matches at 9 bases. The CDR3 has 15 amino acids. V was pared by 0 bases and J by 1 base, with 1 base of the junction left unmatched. The V gene's germline CDR1 is SGDLS and CDR2 YYNGEE.

The J gene is TRBJ1-5, the V gene TRBV27, with D possibly TRBD1 on 6 matching bases. The CDR3 totals 18 residues. Trimming stripped 5 bases from V and 0 bases from J, with 20 bases between. Germline V lookup: CDR1 MNHEY, CDR2 SMNVEV (reference sequence). CDR3 bases: TGTGCCAGCAGTCCCAAAAAGGACAGTTACTATAGCAATCAGCCCCAGCATTTT. It specifies CASSPKKDSYYSNQPQHF.